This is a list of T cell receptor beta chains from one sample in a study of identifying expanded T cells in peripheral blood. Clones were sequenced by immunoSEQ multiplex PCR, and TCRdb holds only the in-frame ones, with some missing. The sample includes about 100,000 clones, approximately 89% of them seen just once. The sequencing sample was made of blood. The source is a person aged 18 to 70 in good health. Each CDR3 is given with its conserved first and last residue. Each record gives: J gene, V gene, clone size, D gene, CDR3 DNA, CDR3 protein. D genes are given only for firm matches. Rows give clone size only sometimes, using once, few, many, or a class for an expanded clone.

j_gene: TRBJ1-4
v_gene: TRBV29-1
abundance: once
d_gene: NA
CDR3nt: TGCAGCGGGGGTGGGGAGGGGAGTGAAAAACTGTTTTTT
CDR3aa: CSGGGEGSEKLFF

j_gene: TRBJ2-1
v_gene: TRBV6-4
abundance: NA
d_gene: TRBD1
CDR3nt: TGTGCCAGCAGTGACTCGATGCCGGGACAGGGGGGGAATGAGCAGTTCTTC
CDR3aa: CASSDSMPGQGGNEQFF

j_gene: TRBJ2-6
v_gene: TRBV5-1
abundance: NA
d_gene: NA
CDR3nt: TGCGCCAGCAGCTTCTACGGGAGCTCTGGGGCCAACGTCCTGACTTTC
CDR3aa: CASSFYGSSGANVLTF

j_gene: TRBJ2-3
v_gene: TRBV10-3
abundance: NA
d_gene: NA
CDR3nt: TGTGCCATCAGTGACACAGATACGCAGTATTTT
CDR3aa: CAISDTDTQYF

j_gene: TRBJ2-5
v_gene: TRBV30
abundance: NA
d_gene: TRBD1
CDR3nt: TGTGCCGGGACAGTGTACGAGACCCAGTACTTC
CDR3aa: CAGTVYETQYF

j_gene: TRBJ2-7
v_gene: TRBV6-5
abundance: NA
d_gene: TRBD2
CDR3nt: TGTGCCAGCAGCATAGCGGGAGAATACGAGCAGTACTTC
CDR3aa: CASSIAGEYEQYF

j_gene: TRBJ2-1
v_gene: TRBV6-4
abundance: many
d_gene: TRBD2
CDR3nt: TGTGCCAGCAGTGAAGGACTAGCGGGACACAATGAGCAGTTCTTC
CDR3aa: CASSEGLAGHNEQFF

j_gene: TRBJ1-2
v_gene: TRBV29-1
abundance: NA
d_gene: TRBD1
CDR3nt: TGCAGCGTTGGAGGGACAGGGGGCGTTGGCTATGGCTACACCTTC
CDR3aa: CSVGGTGGVGYGYTF

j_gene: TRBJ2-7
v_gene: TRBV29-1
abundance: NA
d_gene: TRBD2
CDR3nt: TGCAGCGTTCCACTGACTAGCGGGAGCCTCGGCGAGCAGTACTTC
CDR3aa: CSVPLTSGSLGEQYF

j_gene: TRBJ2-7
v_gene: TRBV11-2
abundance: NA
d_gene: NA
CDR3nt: TGTGCCAGCGTAAAATGGGAAAGCGAGCAGTACTTC
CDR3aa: CASVKWESEQYF

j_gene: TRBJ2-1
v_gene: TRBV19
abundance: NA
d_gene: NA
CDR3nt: TGTGCCAGTAGTATTGAAGGGAATGAGCAGTTCTTC
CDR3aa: CASSIEGNEQFF

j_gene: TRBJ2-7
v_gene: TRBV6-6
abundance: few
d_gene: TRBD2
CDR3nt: TGTGCCAGCAGTTCTAGCGGGCCACCCTACGAGCAGTACTTC
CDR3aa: CASSSSGPPYEQYF

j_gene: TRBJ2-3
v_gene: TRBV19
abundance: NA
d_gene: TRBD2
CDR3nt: TGTGCCAGTGTATCCGCCCTCGGACTAGCGGGGGGGGCAGATACGCAGTATTTT
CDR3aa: CASVSALGLAGGADTQYF

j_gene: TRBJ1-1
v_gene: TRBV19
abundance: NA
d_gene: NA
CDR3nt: TGTGCCAGTAGTCGGCTTATGAACACTGAAGCTTTCTTT
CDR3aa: CASSRLMNTEAFF

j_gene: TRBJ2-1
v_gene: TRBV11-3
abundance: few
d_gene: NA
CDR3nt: TGTGCCAGCAGCTTCCGCACCGATGAGCAGTTCTTC
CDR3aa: CASSFRTDEQFF

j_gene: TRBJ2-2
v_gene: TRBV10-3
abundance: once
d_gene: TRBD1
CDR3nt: TGTGCCATCAGTGGTTCGGGACAGAGAAACACCGGGGAGCTGTTTTTT
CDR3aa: CAISGSGQRNTGELFF

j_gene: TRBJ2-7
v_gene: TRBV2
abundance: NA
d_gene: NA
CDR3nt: TGTGCCAGCAGTGAAGGTGATTTAGGCGATGAGCAGTACTTC
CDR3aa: CASSEGDLGDEQYF

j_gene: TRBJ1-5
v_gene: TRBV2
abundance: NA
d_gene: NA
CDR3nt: TGTGCCAGCAGTGAGCTGGGGGTTAGCAATCAGCCCCAGCATTTT
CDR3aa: CASSELGVSNQPQHF

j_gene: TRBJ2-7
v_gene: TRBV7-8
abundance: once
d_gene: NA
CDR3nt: TGTGCCAGCAGCTTAGAGACGGCTACCGAGCAGTACTTC
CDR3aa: CASSLETATEQYF

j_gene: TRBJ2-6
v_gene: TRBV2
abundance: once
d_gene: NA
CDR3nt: TGTGCCAGCAGTGTAGGGAAGGTCTCTGGGGCCAACGTCCTGACTTTC
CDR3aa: CASSVGKVSGANVLTF

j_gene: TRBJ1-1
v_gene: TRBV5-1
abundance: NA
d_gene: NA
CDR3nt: TGCGCCAGCAGCTGGGACGGGACCACTGAAGCTTTCTTT
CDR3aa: CASSWDGTTEAFF

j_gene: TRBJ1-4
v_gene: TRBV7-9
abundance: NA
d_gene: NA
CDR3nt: TGTGCCAGCAGCTTAGACTTAGGGTATGGTAATGAAAAACTGTTTTTT
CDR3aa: CASSLDLGYGNEKLFF

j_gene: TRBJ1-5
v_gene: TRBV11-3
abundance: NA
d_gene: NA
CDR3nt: TGTGCCAGCAGCTTATCCACCTCGGGTAAAAATCAGCCCCAGCATTTT
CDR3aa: CASSLSTSGKNQPQHF

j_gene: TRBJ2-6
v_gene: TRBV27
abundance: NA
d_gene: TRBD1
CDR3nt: TGTGCCAGCAGTCCCCAGGACAGGGGGGGCTCTGGGGCCAACGTCCTGACTTTC
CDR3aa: CASSPQDRGGSGANVLTF

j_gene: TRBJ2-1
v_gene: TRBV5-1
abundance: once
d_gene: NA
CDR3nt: TGCGCCAGCAGAGTACAGGCCCAAGGTTACAATGAGCAGTTCTTC
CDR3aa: CASRVQAQGYNEQFF

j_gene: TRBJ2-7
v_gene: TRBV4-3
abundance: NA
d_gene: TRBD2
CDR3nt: TGCGCCAGCAGCCAGGGAGGACTAGCGGTCCTCGGGGACGAGCAGTACTTC
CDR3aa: CASSQGGLAVLGDEQYF